This TCR beta chain was identified in a study of glioma-infiltrating T cells. Study results and limitations: Tissue-blood divergence was below expectation in non-neoplastic patients, above in gliomas. CDR3 overlap between tissue and blood was very small.

This clonotype was found many times. Its antigen is not known. TCR alpha and beta CDR3 regions were amplified from RNA using iRepertoire nested multiplex PCR. Tissue mRNA or PBMC total RNA, roughly 100-400 ng, went into one-step reverse transcription and amplification. TCRdb re-derived calls from the multiplex PCR reads in MiXCR, one entry per CDR3 protein. The sample yields roughly 190,000 distinct CDR3 sequences, around 30% seen once. The CDR3 has 13 residues. Per the germline V gene, CDR1 is SGHTA and CDR2 is FQGNSA. V lost 1 base and J 14 bases, leaving 15 bases between the germline ends. V is TRBV7-2 and J is TRBJ2-1; possibly TRBD1 for D (6 bases). This TCR came from a human donor with low-grade glioma or glioblastoma, undergoing nonglioma brain surgery, or in good health (not recorded which). Sequencing was performed on glioma tissue, nonneoplastic brain tissue, or PBMCs (not recorded which). CDR3 protein: CASSLDRQVQEFF. The CDR3 nucleotides read TGTGCCAGCAGCTTAGATAGACAGGTACAAGAGTTCTTC.